This T cell receptor beta chain was obtained from a study of T cells after yellow fever vaccination. 5'RACE template switching generated TCR cDNA, adding a universal primer site and UMIs. Via MiXCR, TCRdb re-called the 5' RACE reads, giving one row per CDR3 protein. Found here are around 400,000 distinct CDR3 sequences, about 9.9% of them singletons; the top ten hold less than 20%. Study observations and caveats: Abundant clonotypes from the bulk population could get into FACS-sorted repertoires as contaminants. Although most clonotypes did not, a small share appeared in both CD4 and CD8 compartments.

The CDR3 is made up of 13 amino acids. Germline CDR1 MGHRA, CDR2 YSYEKL. V lost 4 bases, J lost 11 bases, and 17 bases lay in between. This clonotype appeared a few times. Its matching antigen is unknown. The receptor was derived from a young man who received the YFV17D yellow fever vaccine. Source: PBMCs, taken on the day of the first yellow fever vaccination. This chain links TRBV4-1 with TRBJ1-1; D perhaps matches TRBD1 (5 bases). CDR3 region: CASSRVGVVDAFF. In nucleotides, the CDR3 is TGCGCCAGCAGCCGAGTGGGGGTGGTAGATGCTTTCTTT.